Included here is one TCR beta chain sequence, with context. Its antigen is unknown. TCRdb's table, derived via immunoSEQ multiplex PCR, lists solely in-frame clones and lacks some. This table has roughly 80,000 clones, around 92% appearing once. This specimen comes from a study of graft-versus-host responses after intestinal transplantation. In the study overall: Recipients got multivisceral, liver-intestinal, or isolated intestinal transplants. The whole recipient group had anti-thymocyte globulin induction followed by tacrolimus and steroids for three to four years.

Whole-study findings and limits: Among recipient marrow samples, GvH clones were found; some appeared first in ileum or blood.

The material sequenced was PBMCs, taken 98 days after intestinal transplantation. This sequence was found in a human patient who received an intestinal transplant, so some T cells may come from the graft donor.

The CDR3 loop reads CASSPGLAGRNEQFF. In DNA form, the CDR3 reads TGCGCCAGCAGCCCGGGACTAGCGGGACGCAATGAGCAGTTCTTC. The chain joins TRBV10-1 to TRBJ2-1, with TRBD2 identical over 13 bases. The CDR3 extends over 15 amino acids. Trimming took 6 bases from V and 6 from J; bases not matched to a gene: 5. Germline loops: CDR1 WNHNN, CDR2 SYGVQD (reference sequence).